The sequence of this T cell receptor (beta chain) was determined in a study of human thymus T cells. Study-wide results and limits: V and J genes seemed to be used with bias in thymic and blood repertoires. Related reports documented highly overlapping thymic repertoires among unrelated individuals.

The CDR3 has 14 amino acids. CDR1 is SGHDT, CDR2 YYEEEE, per germline. The germline V and J ends were trimmed by 0 bases and 1 base, with 5 bases remaining between them. A remark on this clone: Its target is unknown.

The assay was immunoSEQ multiplex PCR, and TCRdb's table has in-frame clones only and misses some. Of around 120,000 clones listed, around 94% are singletons. From resections taken during corrective heart surgery, the thymus tissue was obtained. Corrective surgery for congenital heart defects was being performed on the healthy Finnish infants who were the donors. The TCR sequence derives from a boy in the first two years of life with a congenital heart defect but otherwise immunologically healthy. The specimen sequenced was thymus tissue. This chain connects TRBV5-6 to TRBJ1-3; the D is unclear. The CDR3, as DNA: TGTGCCAGCAGCTTGGCTGGTTCTGGAAACACCATATATTTT. Encoded protein: CASSLAGSGNTIYF.